The T cell receptor beta chain described here comes from a study of blood T cell repertoires in COVID-19 (TCRdb year 2020). About the full investigation: Collaborator samples came from the United States, Italy and Spain and covered acute and convalescent phases of COVID-19. The repertoires were made available in a free public database intended to serve as a resource for research on the immune response to SARS-CoV-2. Sample metadata almost always included a de-identified subject ID, COVID-19 status, age in years and sex. The samples were drawn from the first 160 participants of the ongoing ImmuneRACE study and from about 1,200 subjects provided by 6 global collaborators. Where HLA class I and class II types were available, the types were taken from metadata supplied by the sample provider, not from assay-based typing. The dataset comprised deeply sampled blood TCRbeta repertoires from subjects exposed to, actively infected with, or recovered from COVID-19. The material from the prospective study consisted of cDNA or gDNA derived from T cells, B-cell-depleted T cells, or PBMCs. The investigation overall reported the following: Clinical and demographic metadata were provided uncurated, with the amount varying by source and participant.

The CDR3 numbers 18 residues from cysteine through phenylalanine. Left in the record is the CDR3 DNA by itself, 54 bases read in frame from the first base. Relative to germline, V is missing 4 bases and J is missing 2 bases, with 5 bases of the junction outside any gene match. CDR1 and CDR2 were assigned from the germline V gene as SGHTA and FQGTGA. Whole blood was collected in K2EDTA tubes by collaborating institutions according to the institutions' own protocols. For TCRbeta analysis, collaborators shipped samples in one of three forms: frozen whole blood, isolated PBMCs, or DNA extracted from either of those sample types. Comments on this clone: The specificity of this receptor is unknown. The sample holds no much larger clone one base away, and base qualities are not on file.

TCRbeta CDR3 regions were amplified from genomic DNA using the immunoSEQ Assay, a bias-controlled multiplex PCR. Regarding the original processing steps: Nucleated cell counts per sample were estimated from amplification of reference gene primers within the assay. To quantify the absolute abundance of each unique TCRbeta CDR3 rearrangement, sequence reads were collapsed and filtered. For each sample, productive Simpson clonality was calculated by taking the square root of Simpson's diversity index across productive rearrangements. This is the immuneACCESS table as TCRdb keeps it, with only in-frame sequences that have V and J called. A part of the clones is gone; compared with another copy, unresolved V genes explain less than half, and the rest is unexplained. V, J and clone size reflect that table, while D and trimming were determined from the DNA. For this sample the table gives roughly 77,000 clones, of which 88% were detected only once. Approximately 4.6% of the sample belongs to the ten largest clones.

The TCR originated in a human donor in a cohort sampled during active COVID-19. Sequencing used peripheral blood. The V and J genes are TRBV7-3 and TRBJ2-2, with TRBD2 identical over 15 junction bases. The sequenced DNA: TGTGCCAGCAGCTCGATGGGACTAGCGGGGGGAAACACCGGGGAGCTGTTTTTT. Its protein reads: CASSSMGLAGGNTGELFF.